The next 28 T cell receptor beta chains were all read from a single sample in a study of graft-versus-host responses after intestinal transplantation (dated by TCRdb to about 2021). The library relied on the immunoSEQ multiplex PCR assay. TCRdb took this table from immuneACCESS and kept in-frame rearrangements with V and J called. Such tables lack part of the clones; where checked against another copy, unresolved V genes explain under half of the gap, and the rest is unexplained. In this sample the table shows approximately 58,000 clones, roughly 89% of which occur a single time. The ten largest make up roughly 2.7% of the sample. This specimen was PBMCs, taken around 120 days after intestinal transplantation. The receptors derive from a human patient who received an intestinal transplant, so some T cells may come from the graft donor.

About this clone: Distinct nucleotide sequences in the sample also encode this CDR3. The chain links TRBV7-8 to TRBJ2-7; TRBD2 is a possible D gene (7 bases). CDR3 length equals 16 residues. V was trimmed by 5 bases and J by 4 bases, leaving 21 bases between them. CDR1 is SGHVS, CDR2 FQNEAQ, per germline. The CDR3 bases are TGTGCCAGCAGCGGGGGGGCGACCGGGAGCGTTTACGAGCAGTACTTC. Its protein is CASSGGATGSVYEQYF.

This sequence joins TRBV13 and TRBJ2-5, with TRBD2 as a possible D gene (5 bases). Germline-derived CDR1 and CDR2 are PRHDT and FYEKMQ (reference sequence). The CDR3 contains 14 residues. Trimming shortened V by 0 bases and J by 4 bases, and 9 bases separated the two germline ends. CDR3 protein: CASSLGLRAETQYF. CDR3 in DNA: TGTGCCAGCAGCTTAGGCCTGAGGGCAGAGACCCAGTACTTC.

This CDR3 is CASSPGGQTNGYTF. For the CDR3, the DNA is TGTGCCAGCAGCCCGGGGGGACAGACAAATGGCTACACCTTC. V gene TRBV27 combines with J gene TRBJ1-2; the match to TRBD1 covers 7 bases. The V gene end was trimmed by 6 bases and the J gene end by 6 bases; junction bases not matched to a gene: 10. The CDR3 is made up of 14 amino acids. Per the germline V gene, CDR1 is MNHEY and CDR2 is SMNVEV (reference sequence).

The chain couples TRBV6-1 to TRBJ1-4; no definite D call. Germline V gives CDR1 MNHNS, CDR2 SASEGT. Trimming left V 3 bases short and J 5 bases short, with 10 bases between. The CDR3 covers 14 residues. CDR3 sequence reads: CASSDPGYNEKLFF. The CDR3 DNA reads TGTGCCAGCAGTGACCCCGGGTACAATGAAAAACTGTTTTTT.

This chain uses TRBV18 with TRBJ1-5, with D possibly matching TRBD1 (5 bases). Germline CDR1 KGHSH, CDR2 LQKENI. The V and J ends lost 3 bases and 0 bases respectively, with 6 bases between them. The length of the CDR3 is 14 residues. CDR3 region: CASSPRDSNQPQHF. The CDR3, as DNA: TGTGCCAGCTCACCCAGGGATAGCAATCAGCCCCAGCATTTT. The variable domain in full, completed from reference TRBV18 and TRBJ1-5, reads NAGVMQNPRHLVRRRGQEARLRCSPMKGHSHVYWYRQLPEEGLKFMVYLQKENIIDESGMPKERFSAEFPKEGPSILRIQQVVRGDSAAYFCASSPRDSNQPQHFGDGTRLSIL.

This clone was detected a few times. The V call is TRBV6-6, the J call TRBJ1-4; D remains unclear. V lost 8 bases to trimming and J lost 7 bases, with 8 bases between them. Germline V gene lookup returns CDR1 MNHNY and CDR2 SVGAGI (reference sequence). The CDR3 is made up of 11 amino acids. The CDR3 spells CASQLGEKLFF. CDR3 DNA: TGTGCCAGCCAGCTGGGTGAAAAACTGTTTTTT.

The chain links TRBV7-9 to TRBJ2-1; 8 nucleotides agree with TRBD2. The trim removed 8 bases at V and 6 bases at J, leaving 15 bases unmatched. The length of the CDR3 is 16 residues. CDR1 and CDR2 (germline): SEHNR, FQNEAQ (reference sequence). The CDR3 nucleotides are TGTGCCAGCTGCCGATCTCGAGGAAGCGGGGGCAATGAGCAGTTCTTC. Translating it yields CASCRSRGSGGNEQFF.

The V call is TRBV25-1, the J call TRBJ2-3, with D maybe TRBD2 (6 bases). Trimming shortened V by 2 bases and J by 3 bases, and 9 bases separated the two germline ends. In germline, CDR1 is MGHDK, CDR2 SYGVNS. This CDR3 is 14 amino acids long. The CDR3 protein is CASSEKLATDTQYF. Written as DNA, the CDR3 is TGTGCCAGCAGTGAAAAACTAGCAACAGATACGCAGTATTTT.

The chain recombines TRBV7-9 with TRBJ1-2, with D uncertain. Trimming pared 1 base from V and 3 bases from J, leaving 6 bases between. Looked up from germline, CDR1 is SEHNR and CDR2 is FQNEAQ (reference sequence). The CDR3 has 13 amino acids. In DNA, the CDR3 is TGTGCCAGCAGCTTAGATATGTACTATGGCTACACCTTC. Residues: CASSLDMYYGYTF.

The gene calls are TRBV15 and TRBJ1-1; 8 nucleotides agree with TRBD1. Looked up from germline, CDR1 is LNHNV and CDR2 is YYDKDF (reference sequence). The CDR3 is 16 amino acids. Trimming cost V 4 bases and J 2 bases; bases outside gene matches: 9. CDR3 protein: CATSKGTGGYNTEAFF. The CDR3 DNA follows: TGTGCCACCAGCAAAGGGACAGGCGGGTATAACACTGAAGCTTTCTTT.

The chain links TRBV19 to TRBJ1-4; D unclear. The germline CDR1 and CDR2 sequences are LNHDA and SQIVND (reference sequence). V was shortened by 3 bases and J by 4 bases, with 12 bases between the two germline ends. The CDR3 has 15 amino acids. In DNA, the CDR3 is TGTGCCAGTAGTATCCCCAGCCCGGGTAATGAAAAACTGTTTTTT. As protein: CASSIPSPGNEKLFF.

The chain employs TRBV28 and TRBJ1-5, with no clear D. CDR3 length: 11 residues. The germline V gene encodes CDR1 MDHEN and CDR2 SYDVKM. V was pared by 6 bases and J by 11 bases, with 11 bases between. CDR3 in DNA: TGTGCCAGCAGCGTACGACGGTCCCAGCATTTT. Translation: CASSVRRSQHF.

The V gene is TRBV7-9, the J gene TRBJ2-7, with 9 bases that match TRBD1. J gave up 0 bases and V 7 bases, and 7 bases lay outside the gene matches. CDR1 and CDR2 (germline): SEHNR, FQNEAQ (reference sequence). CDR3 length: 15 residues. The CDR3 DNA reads TGTGCCAGCACCCCCGGGACAGGGTTCTCCTACGAGCAGTACTTC. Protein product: CASTPGTGFSYEQYF.

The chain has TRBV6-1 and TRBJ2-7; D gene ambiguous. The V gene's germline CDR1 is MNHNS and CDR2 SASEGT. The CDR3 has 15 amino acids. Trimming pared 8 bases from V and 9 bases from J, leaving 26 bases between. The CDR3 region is CASYGTAAPVVGQYF. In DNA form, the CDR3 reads TGTGCCAGCTACGGCACCGCAGCTCCCGTGGTGGGGCAGTACTTC.

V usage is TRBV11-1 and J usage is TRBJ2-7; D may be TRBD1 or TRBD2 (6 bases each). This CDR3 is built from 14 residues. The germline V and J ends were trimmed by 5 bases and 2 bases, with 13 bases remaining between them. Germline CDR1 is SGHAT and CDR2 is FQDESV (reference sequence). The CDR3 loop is CASSQRGAAYEQYF. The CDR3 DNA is TGTGCCAGCAGCCAGAGGGGGGCAGCCTACGAGCAGTACTTC.

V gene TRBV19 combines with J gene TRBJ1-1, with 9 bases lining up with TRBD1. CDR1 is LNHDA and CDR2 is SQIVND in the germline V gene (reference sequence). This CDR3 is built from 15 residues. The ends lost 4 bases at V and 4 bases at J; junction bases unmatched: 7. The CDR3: CASSTPNRGRTEAFF. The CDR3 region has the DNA TGTGCCAGTAGTACCCCAAACAGGGGGCGCACTGAAGCTTTCTTT. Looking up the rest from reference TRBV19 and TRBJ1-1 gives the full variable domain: DGGITQSPKYLFRKEGQNVTLSCEQNLNHDAMYWYRQDPGQGLRLIYYSQIVNDFQKGDIAEGYSVSREKKESFPLTVTSAQKNPTAFYLCASSTPNRGRTEAFFGQGTRLTVV.

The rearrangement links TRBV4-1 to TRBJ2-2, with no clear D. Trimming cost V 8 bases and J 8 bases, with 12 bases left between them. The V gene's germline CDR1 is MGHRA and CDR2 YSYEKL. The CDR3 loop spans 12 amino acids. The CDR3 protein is CASGGRRGELFF. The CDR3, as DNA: TGCGCCAGCGGCGGTAGGAGAGGGGAGCTGTTTTTT.

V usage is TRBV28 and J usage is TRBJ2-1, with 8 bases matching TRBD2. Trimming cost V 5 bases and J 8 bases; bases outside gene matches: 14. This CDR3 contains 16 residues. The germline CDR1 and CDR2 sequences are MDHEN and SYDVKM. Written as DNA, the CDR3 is TGTGCCAGCAGTACCAGGGGTAGCGGGGCTCTCCATGAGCAGTTCTTC. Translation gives CASSTRGSGALHEQFF.

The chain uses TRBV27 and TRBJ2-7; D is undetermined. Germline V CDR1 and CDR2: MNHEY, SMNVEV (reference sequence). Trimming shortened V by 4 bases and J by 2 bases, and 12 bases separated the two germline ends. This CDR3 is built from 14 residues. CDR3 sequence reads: CASSSRYTPYEQYF. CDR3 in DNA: TGTGCCAGCAGTTCCCGATACACTCCCTACGAGCAGTACTTC.

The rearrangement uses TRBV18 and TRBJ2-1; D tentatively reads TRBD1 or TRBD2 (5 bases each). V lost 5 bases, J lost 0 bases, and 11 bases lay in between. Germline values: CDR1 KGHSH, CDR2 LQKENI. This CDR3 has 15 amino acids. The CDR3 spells CASSIPGTSYNEQFF. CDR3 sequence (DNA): TGTGCCAGCTCAATTCCAGGGACCTCCTACAATGAGCAGTTCTTC.

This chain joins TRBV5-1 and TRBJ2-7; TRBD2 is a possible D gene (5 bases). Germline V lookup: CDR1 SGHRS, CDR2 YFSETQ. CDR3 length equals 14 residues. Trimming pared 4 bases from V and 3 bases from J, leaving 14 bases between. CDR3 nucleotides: TGCGCCAGCAGCCCTACTAGTCCGGGCTACGAGCAGTACTTC. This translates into CASSPTSPGYEQYF. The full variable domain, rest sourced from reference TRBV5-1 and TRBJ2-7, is KAGVTQTPRYLIKTRGQQVTLSCSPISGHRSVSWYQQTPGQGLQFLFEYFSETQRNKGNFPGRFSGRQFSNSRSEMNVSTLELGDSALYLCASSPTSPGYEQYFGPGTRLTVT.

The CDR3 here is CSVASTAGADTQYF. The CDR3 DNA reads as TGCAGCGTTGCCTCCACGGCGGGAGCAGATACGCAGTATTTT. The chain couples TRBV29-1 to TRBJ2-3; 7 nucleotides align to TRBD2. The germline V gene has CDR1 SQVTM and CDR2 ANQGSEA. Trimming removed 4 bases from V and 4 bases from J; junction bases left unmatched: 8. This CDR3 contains 14 residues.

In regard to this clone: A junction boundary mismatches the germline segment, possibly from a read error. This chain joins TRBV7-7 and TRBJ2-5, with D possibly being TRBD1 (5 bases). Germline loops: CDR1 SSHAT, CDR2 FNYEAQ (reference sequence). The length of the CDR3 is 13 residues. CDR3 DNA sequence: TGTGCTAGCAGCTGGACATTTCAAGAGACCCAGTACTTC. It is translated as CASSWTFQETQYF.

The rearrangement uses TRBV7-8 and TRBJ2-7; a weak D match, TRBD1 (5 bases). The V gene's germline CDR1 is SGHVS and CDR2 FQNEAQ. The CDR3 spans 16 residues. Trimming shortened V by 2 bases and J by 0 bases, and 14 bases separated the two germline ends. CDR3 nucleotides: TGTGCCAGCAGCTTATCAACAGGCGAACTCTCCTACGAGCAGTACTTC. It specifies CASSLSTGELSYEQYF.

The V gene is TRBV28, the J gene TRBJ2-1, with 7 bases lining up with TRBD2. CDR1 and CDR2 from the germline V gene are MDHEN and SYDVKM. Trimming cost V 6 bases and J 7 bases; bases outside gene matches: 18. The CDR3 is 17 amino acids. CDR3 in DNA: TGTGCCAGCAGCCCTCTCCGGGACTATGATGCGTTTAATGAGCAGTTCTTC. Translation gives CASSPLRDYDAFNEQFF.

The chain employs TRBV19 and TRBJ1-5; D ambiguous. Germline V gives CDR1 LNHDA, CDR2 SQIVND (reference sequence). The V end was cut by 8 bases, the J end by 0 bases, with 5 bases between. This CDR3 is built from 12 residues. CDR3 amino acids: CASSHSNQPQHF. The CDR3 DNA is TGTGCCAGTTCCCATAGCAATCAGCCCCAGCATTTT.

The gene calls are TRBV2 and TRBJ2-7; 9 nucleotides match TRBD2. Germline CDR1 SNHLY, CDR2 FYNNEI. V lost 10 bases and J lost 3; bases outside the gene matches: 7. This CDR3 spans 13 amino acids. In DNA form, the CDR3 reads TGTGCCACCGCGGGAGGGATACTCTACGAGCAGTACTTC. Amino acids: CATAGGILYEQYF.

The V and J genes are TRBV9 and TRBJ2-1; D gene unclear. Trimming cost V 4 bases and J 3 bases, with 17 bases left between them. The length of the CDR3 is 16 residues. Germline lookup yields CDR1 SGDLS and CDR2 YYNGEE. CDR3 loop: CASSPPYSYSYNEQFF. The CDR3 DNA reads TGTGCCAGCAGCCCCCCTTACAGCTATAGCTACAATGAGCAGTTCTTC.